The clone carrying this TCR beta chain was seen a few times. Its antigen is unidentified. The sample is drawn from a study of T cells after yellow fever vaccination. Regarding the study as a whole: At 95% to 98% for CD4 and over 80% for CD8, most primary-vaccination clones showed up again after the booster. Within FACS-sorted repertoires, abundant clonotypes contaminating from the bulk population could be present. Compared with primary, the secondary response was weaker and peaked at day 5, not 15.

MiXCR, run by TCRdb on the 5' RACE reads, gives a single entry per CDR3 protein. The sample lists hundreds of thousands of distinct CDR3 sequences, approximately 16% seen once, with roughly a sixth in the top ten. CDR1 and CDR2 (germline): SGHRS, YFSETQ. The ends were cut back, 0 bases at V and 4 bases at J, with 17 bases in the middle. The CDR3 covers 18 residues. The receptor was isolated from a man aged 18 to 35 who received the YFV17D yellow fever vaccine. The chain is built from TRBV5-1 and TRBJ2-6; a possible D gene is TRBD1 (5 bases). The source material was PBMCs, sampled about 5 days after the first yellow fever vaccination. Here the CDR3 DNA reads TGCGCCAGCAGCTTGGCCCCAGGGCTCCGTGGAGGGGCCAACGTCCTGACTTTC. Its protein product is CASSLAPGLRGGANVLTF.